This entry lists 29 T cell receptor beta chains sequenced from one sample in a study of spatial heterogeneity in lung cancer. TCRdb reprocessed the 5' RACE reads via MiXCR and lists one record per CDR3 protein. The repertoire holds about 2,200 distinct CDR3 sequences, with around 13% as singletons. Time point specified: sample taken at primary tumor resection. The sample here was normal lung tissue next to the tumor, taken at surgery. These TCRs come from a female donor with early-stage non-small cell lung cancer.

The chain recombines TRBV7-6 with TRBJ1-1; perhaps TRBD1 as D (5 bases). The length of the CDR3 is 12 residues. The ends were cut back, 4 bases at V and 11 bases at J, with 14 bases in the middle. From germline, CDR1 is SGHVS and CDR2 FNYEAQ. The CDR3 nucleotides read TGTGCCAGCAGCTCCTCCGGGACGGGGGCTTTCTTT. Protein sequence: CASSSSGTGAFF. The whole variable domain, remainder taken from reference TRBV7-6 and TRBJ1-1, is GAGVSQSPRYKVTKRGQDVALRCDPISGHVSLYWYRQALGQGPEFLTYFNYEAQQDKSGLPNDRFSAERPEGSISTLTIQRTEQRDSAMYRCASSSSGTGAFFGQGTRLTVV.

CDR3 in DNA: TGTGCCAGCAGCTCGGGACAGGGGGCCCTGTATGGCTACACCTTC. Translated, it gives CASSSGQGALYGYTF. The rearrangement uses TRBV5-4 and TRBJ1-2, with 12 nucleotides matching TRBD1. V lost 3 bases and J lost 5; bases outside the gene matches: 5. Germline V gives CDR1 SGHNT, CDR2 YYREEE (reference sequence). The CDR3 extends over 15 amino acids.

This clonotype was recorded a few times. The V gene is TRBV6-5, the J gene TRBJ2-3; 7 bases fit TRBD2. Losses at the gene ends were 6 bases for V and 5 bases for J; bases not matched to a gene: 11. The CDR3 runs to 15 residues. Germline V gives CDR1 MNHEY, CDR2 SVGAGI. The CDR3 is CASSPRGGIVDTQYF. The CDR3, as DNA: TGTGCCAGCAGCCCCCGGGGAGGGATCGTAGATACGCAGTATTTT.

This clonotype showed up many times. The CDR3 loop reads CASIAPGGLVEAFF. CDR3 DNA sequence: TGTGCCAGCATCGCCCCAGGGGGGTTGGTCGAAGCTTTCTTT. The V gene is TRBV6-5, the J gene TRBJ1-1; TRBD1 matches 7 bases. The germline V gene encodes CDR1 MNHEY and CDR2 SVGAGI. The length of the CDR3 is 14 residues. With 7 bases clipped from V and 8 bases from J, the junction kept 13 bases outside the gene matches.

This clonotype came up a few times. The chain has TRBV5-6 and TRBJ1-5, with TRBD1 identical over 8 bases. CDR1 and CDR2 from the germline V gene are SGHDT and YYEEEE. The trim removed 4 bases at V and 3 bases at J, leaving 6 bases unmatched. This CDR3 contains 15 residues. This CDR3 is CASSRDRGSNQPQHF. The CDR3 DNA reads TGTGCCAGCAGCCGTGACAGGGGCTCCAATCAGCCCCAGCATTTT.

This chain connects TRBV5-6 to TRBJ2-7; the D call may be TRBD1 or TRBD2 (6 bases each). CDR1 and CDR2 from the germline V gene are SGHDT and YYEEEE. Trimming took off 6 bases at V and 1 base at J, with 17 bases between the two ends. This CDR3 is built from 15 residues. CDR3 protein: CASTKKGGLSYEQYF. CDR3 in DNA: TGTGCCAGCACCAAGAAGGGGGGATTATCCTACGAGCAGTACTTC.

This clonotype rates as medium-sized. This chain links TRBV19 with TRBJ2-2; 12 positions agree with TRBD1. Unmatched junction bases numbered 11, after V lost 5 bases and J lost 7 bases. The CDR3 spans 17 residues. The germline gives CDR1 LNHDA, CDR2 SQIVND (reference sequence). The CDR3 region is CASSPRMGQGAGGELFF. For the CDR3, the DNA is TGTGCCAGTAGTCCCCGTATGGGACAGGGGGCCGGCGGGGAGCTGTTTTTT.

This clonotype was counted ten times or more. The J gene is TRBJ1-6, the V gene TRBV7-2; no definite D call. Germline V gene sequence: CDR1 SGHTA, CDR2 FQGNSA. CDR3 length: 15 residues. Trimming stripped 4 bases from V and 10 bases from J, with 17 bases between. The CDR3 protein is CASSSRVAARSPLHF. CDR3 coding DNA: TGTGCCAGCAGCTCTAGGGTGGCTGCGAGGTCACCCCTCCACTTT.

This clonotype was detected many times. The CDR3 region has the DNA TGTGCCAGTAGTATCAGCGTCTATGGCTACACCTTC. This codes for CASSISVYGYTF. The rearrangement joins TRBV19 to TRBJ1-2, with no clear D. This CDR3 comprises 12 residues. The V and J ends lost 3 bases and 4 bases respectively, with 6 bases between them. The germline gives CDR1 LNHDA, CDR2 SQIVND (reference sequence).

The chain joins TRBV27 to TRBJ1-2, with 9 bases that match TRBD1. The CDR3 runs to 13 residues. The V and J ends lost 5 bases and 8 bases, in that order; junction bases with no gene match: 6. The V gene's germline CDR1 is MNHEY and CDR2 SMNVEV (reference sequence). The CDR3, as DNA: TGTGCCAGCAGTCAAACAGGGGGCCGGGGCTACACCTTC. This sequence encodes CASSQTGGRGYTF.

This clonotype is large by share. V gene TRBV7-9 combines with J gene TRBJ2-5; the D gene is possibly TRBD2 (6 bases). From germline, CDR1 is SEHNR and CDR2 FQNEAQ (reference sequence). The CDR3 has 14 residues. The germline V and J ends were trimmed by 6 bases and 5 bases, with 16 bases remaining between them. CDR3 amino acids: CASRGDSRGETQYF. CDR3 in DNA: TGTGCCAGCAGGGGGGACTCGAGAGGGGAGACCCAGTACTTC.

This clonotype was picked up many times. The chain employs TRBV28 and TRBJ2-6; D unresolved. Trimming took 4 bases from V and 0 from J, leaving 10 bases between them. CDR1 and CDR2 from the germline V gene are MDHEN and SYDVKM. This CDR3 spans 16 amino acids. The chain's CDR3 is CASSSPQSSGANVLTF. The DNA for the CDR3 is TGTGCCAGCAGTTCCCCACAGAGCTCTGGGGCCAACGTCCTGACTTTC. Using reference TRBV28 and TRBJ2-6 for the parts outside the CDR3, the full variable domain is DVKVTQSSRYLVKRTGEKVFLECVQDMDHENMFWYRQDPGLGLRLIYFSYDVKMKEKGDIPEGYSVSREKKERFSLILESASTNQTSMYLCASSSPQSSGANVLTFGAGSRLTVL.

This clonotype was seen only a few times. CDR3 in DNA: TGTGCCAGCAGCCAAGTTTTCCACGAGCAGTACTTC. Translating it yields CASSQVFHEQYF. The chain couples TRBV14 to TRBJ2-7, with D unresolved. Germline CDR1 reads SGHDN; CDR2 reads FVKESK. V shed 1 base and J shed 5 bases, with 6 bases lying between them. This CDR3 is 12 amino acids long.

This clonotype counts as medium-sized. This chain links TRBV7-2 with TRBJ2-2, with 9 bases lining up with TRBD2. The CDR3 has 15 residues. Germline CDR1 SGHTA, CDR2 FQGNSA. V lost 1 base, J lost 6 bases, and 3 bases stayed unmatched. The CDR3 reads CASSLGGLASGELFF. In DNA form, the CDR3 reads TGTGCCAGCAGCTTAGGGGGACTAGCCTCCGGGGAGCTGTTTTTT. The whole variable domain, remainder taken from reference TRBV7-2 and TRBJ2-2, is GAGVSQSPSNKVTEKGKDVELRCDPISGHTALYWYRQSLGQGLEFLIYFQGNSAPDKSGLPSDRFSAERTGGSVSTLTIQRTQQEDSAVYLCASSLGGLASGELFFGEGSRLTVL.

A few counts support this clonotype. The J gene is TRBJ1-2, the V gene TRBV12-3 or TRBV12-4; D is ambiguous. V shed 1 base and J shed 6 bases, with 12 bases lying between them. This CDR3 is 14 amino acids long. DNA for the CDR3: TGTGCCAGCAGTTTAGGTTCCAAGTACCATGGCTACACCTTC. Amino acids: CASSLGSKYHGYTF.

This clonotype occurred many times. The chain combines TRBV10-3 with TRBJ2-2; D is unresolved. V was shortened by 4 bases and J by 9 bases, with 12 bases between the two germline ends. CDR1 is ENHRY, CDR2 SYGVKD, per germline. The CDR3 has 13 residues. The CDR3 is CAISVTGQRELFF. DNA for the CDR3: TGTGCCATCAGTGTAACCGGGCAAAGGGAGCTGTTTTTT.

This clonotype is medium-sized (0.01 to 0.1%) within its sample. The chain has TRBV6-2 or TRBV6-3 and TRBJ2-5, with unresolved D. The V gene lost 6 bases and the J gene lost 6 bases, with 11 bases spanning the gap. The CDR3 runs to 12 residues. CDR1 and CDR2 from the germline V gene are MNHEY and SVGEGT. The CDR3 DNA sequence: TGTGCCAGCAGACGCGCCCCGAAGACCCAGTACTTC. It codes for CASRRAPKTQYF.

By proportion, this clonotype is medium-sized. The genes are TRBV12-3 or TRBV12-4 and TRBJ2-4; 7 nucleotides agree with TRBD1. The J segment lost 8 bases and the V segment lost 6 bases, leaving 10 bases of the junction unmatched. The CDR3 contains 14 residues. Written as DNA, the CDR3 is TGTGCCAGCAGCACGAGACAGGGTGGATACATTCAGTACTTC. It is translated as CASSTRQGGYIQYF.

By frequency in the sample, this clonotype is medium-sized (0.01 to 0.1%). This chain connects TRBV9 to TRBJ2-2; 8 nucleotides align to TRBD1. Germline CDR1 is SGDLS and CDR2 is YYNGEE. This CDR3 comprises 17 residues. The V and J ends lost 0 bases and 4 bases, in that order; junction bases with no gene match: 8. Here the CDR3 reads CASSVGTGGAATGELFF. CDR3 nucleotide sequence: TGTGCCAGCAGCGTAGGAACAGGGGGTGCGGCCACCGGGGAGCTGTTTTTT.

The chain is built from TRBV14 and TRBJ1-1; D remains unclear. This CDR3 has 14 residues. V gave up 1 base and J gave up 4 bases, with 10 bases separating them. Germline V gives CDR1 SGHDN, CDR2 FVKESK. The CDR3, as DNA: TGTGCCAGCAGCCAAGTCCAAACCTCCACTGAAGCTTTCTTT. It encodes CASSQVQTSTEAFF.

CDR3 residues: CASSLYQIEAFF. The DNA for the CDR3 is TGTGCCAGCAGCTTGTACCAAATAGAAGCTTTCTTT. V is TRBV5-5 and J is TRBJ1-1; no clear D. CDR1 is SGHKS, CDR2 YYEKEE, per germline (reference sequence). Trimming removed 1 base from V and 8 bases from J, with 9 bases in between. This CDR3 comprises 12 residues.

In this sample, this clonotype turned up many times. The chain carries TRBV7-2 and TRBJ1-2; possible D gene TRBD1, 5 bases. The germline V and J ends were trimmed by 1 base and 8 bases, with 11 bases remaining between them. The CDR3 has 13 amino acids. CDR1 and CDR2 from the germline V gene are SGHTA and FQGNSA. Here the CDR3 reads CASSLGGGTGYTF. The CDR3 region has the DNA TGTGCCAGCAGCTTAGGGGGAGGGACGGGCTACACCTTC.

By sample share, this clonotype is large. The chain combines TRBV3-1 with TRBJ2-5; no firm D call. Germline-derived CDR1 and CDR2 are LGHDT and YNNKEL (reference sequence). The CDR3 covers 13 residues. Trimming pared 4 bases from V and 2 bases from J, leaving 8 bases between. The DNA of the CDR3 is TGTGCCAGCAGCCGGGCGAGGCAAGAGACCCAGTACTTC. Protein: CASSRARQETQYF.

By share of the sample, this clonotype is medium-sized (0.01 to 0.1%). V gene TRBV5-4 combines with J gene TRBJ2-1, with TRBD1 identical over 9 bases. Trimming took 4 bases from V and 6 from J; bases not matched to a gene: 11. Germline V gene data show CDR1 as SGHNT and CDR2 as YYREEE (reference sequence). The CDR3 has 16 amino acids. For the CDR3, the DNA is TGTGCCAGCAGCCAAGCCCGGGGACAGGGACGCAATGAGCAGTTCTTC. Its protein is CASSQARGQGRNEQFF.

By share, this clonotype ranks as medium-sized (0.01 to 0.1%). The chain joins TRBV7-8 to TRBJ2-3, with D possibly TRBD2 on 6 matching bases. From germline, CDR1 is SGHVS and CDR2 FQNEAQ. The germline V and J ends were trimmed by 5 bases and 0 bases, with 12 bases remaining between them. The CDR3 consists of 15 residues. The CDR3 spells CASSPQGTSTDTQYF. The CDR3 DNA reads TGTGCCAGCAGCCCCCAAGGGACTAGCACAGATACGCAGTATTTT.

By share, this clonotype ranks as medium-sized. The rearrangement joins TRBV24-1 to TRBJ2-4; maybe TRBD2 (7 bases). The CDR3 sequence is 14 residues long. V was trimmed by 5 bases and J by 6 bases, leaving 13 bases between them. The germline V gene encodes CDR1 KGHDR and CDR2 SFDVKD. As DNA, the CDR3 is TGTGCCACCAGTGGAGGGGGGGATTCAAACATTCAGTACTTC. Amino acids: CATSGGGDSNIQYF.

By proportion, this clonotype is medium-sized. The chain uses TRBV2 and TRBJ2-5, with D tentatively TRBD2 (5 bases). Germline CDR1 SNHLY, CDR2 FYNNEI. Trimming left V 4 bases short and J 1 base short, with 13 bases between. This CDR3 has 15 amino acids. This CDR3 is CASSVSRGSQETQYF. Written as DNA, the CDR3 is TGTGCCAGCAGTGTAAGCAGAGGGAGCCAAGAGACCCAGTACTTC.

The chain links TRBV12-3 or TRBV12-4 to TRBJ1-1, with no clear D. CDR3 length equals 14 residues. V was clipped by 5 bases and J by 4 bases, with 14 bases between them. CDR3 DNA sequence: TGTGCCAGCAGTAAGCAAGGCGGTACCACTGAAGCTTTCTTT. Amino acids: CASSKQGGTTEAFF.

This clonotype is medium-sized by share. The chain employs TRBV3-1 and TRBJ1-2, with 10 bases matching TRBD1. Trimming removed 1 base from V and 6 bases from J; junction bases left unmatched: 2. CDR1 and CDR2 from the germline V gene are LGHDT and YNNKEL (reference sequence). This CDR3 region has 14 residues. CDR3 DNA: TGTGCCAGCAGCCAAGGCGACAGGGGGCATGGCTACACCTTC. This sequence encodes CASSQGDRGHGYTF.